In its sample, the clone carrying this T cell receptor beta chain was seen many times. Antigen: not known. Individual cDNA molecules were tagged with unique molecular identifiers, the study reported. Each CDR3 protein gets one entry after TCRdb re-called the 5' RACE reads with MiXCR. The repertoire holds around 94,000 distinct CDR3 sequences, with around 14% as singletons. From germline, CDR1 is MNHEY and CDR2 SVGAGI. V lost 6 bases, J lost 5 bases, and 11 bases lay in between. The CDR3 loop spans 13 amino acids. The data were taken from a study of early T cells in non-severe SARS-CoV-2 infection. Study-wide findings and caveats: The VDJdb matching leaned toward anti-spike CD8 responses and overlooked private and CD4 specificities.

The chain uses TRBV6-5 and TRBJ1-5; D remains ambiguous. The source material was whole blood. This receptor was identified in an adult who was a healthcare worker with PCR-confirmed SARS-CoV-2 infection or an uninfected control (not recorded which). As DNA, the CDR3 is TGTGCCAGCAGGTTCAGGACCGATCAGCCCCAGCATTTT. It translates to CASRFRTDQPQHF.